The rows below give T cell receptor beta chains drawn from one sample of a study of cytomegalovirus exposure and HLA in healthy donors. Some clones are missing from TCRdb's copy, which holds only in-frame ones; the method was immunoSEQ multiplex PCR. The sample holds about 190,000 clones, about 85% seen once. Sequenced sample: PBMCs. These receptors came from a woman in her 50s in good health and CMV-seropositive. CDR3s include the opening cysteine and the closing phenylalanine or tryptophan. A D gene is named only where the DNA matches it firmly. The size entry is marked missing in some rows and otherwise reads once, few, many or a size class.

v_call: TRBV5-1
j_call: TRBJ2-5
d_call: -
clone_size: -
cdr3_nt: TGCGCCAGCAAGCTTATGGGAAGCGGGCTTGAGGAGACCCAGTACTTC
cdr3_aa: CASKLMGSGLEETQYF

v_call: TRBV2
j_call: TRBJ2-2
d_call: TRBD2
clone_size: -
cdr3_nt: TGTGCCAGCAGGATACGGCGGGGGGAGGGGACCGGGGAGCTGTTTTTT
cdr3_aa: CASRIRRGEGTGELFF

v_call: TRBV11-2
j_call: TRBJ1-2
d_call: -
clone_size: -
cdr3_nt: TGTGCCAGCAGCCCATTGGACAGCCGGCGGTACACCTTC
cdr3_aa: CASSPLDSRRYTF

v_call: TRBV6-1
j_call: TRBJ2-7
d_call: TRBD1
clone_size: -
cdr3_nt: TGTGCCAGCAGTGAACAGGCAGGGGGTAACTACGAGCAGTACTTC
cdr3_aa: CASSEQAGGNYEQYF

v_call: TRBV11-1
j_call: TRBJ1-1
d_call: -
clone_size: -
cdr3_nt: TGTGCCAGCAGCGGCGGGCATCTGGACACTGAAGCTTTCTTT
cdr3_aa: CASSGGHLDTEAFF

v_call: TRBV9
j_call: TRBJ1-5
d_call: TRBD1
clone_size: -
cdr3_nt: TGTGCCAGCAGCCTTGGACAGGGCCTGGAGCCCCAGCATTTT
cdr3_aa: CASSLGQGLEPQHF

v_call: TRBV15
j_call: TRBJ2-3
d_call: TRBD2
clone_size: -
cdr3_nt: TGTGCCACACGAATCTGGGGGGGGACCACAGATACGCAGTATTTT
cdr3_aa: CATRIWGGTTDTQYF

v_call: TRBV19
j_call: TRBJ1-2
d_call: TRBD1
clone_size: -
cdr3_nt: TGTGCCAGTAGTATTACAGGGGGACGTGGCTATGGCTACACCTTC
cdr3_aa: CASSITGGRGYGYTF

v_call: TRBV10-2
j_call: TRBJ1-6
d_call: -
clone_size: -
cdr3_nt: TGCGCCAGCAGTGTTGCAGGAAATTCACCCCCCCACTTT
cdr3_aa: CASSVAGNSPPHF

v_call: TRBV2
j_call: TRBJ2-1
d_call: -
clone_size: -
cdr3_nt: TGTGCCAGCAGTGAGGGCCGGTGGAATGAGCAGTTCTTC
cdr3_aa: CASSEGRWNEQFF

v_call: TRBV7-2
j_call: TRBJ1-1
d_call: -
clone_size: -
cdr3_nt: TGTGCCAGCAGCTTAACAGGACAAATGAACACTGAAGCTTTCTTT
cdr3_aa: CASSLTGQMNTEAFF

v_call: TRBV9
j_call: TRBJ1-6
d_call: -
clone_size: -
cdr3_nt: TGTGCCAGCAGCGGATCCCCGAGCTCCTATAATTCACCCCTCCACTTT
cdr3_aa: CASSGSPSSYNSPLHF

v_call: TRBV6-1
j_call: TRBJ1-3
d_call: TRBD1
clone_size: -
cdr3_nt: TGTGCCAGCGGTACAGGGGTTTTTTCTGGAAACACCATATATTTT
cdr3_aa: CASGTGVFSGNTIYF

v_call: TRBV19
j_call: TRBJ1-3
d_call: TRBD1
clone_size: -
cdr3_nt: TGTGCCAGTAAAGCAGGGGGCTCTGGAAACACCATATATTTT
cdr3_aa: CASKAGGSGNTIYF

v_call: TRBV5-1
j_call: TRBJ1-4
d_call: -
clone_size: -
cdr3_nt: TGCGCCAGCTCCACCACAACGGGGAATGAAAAACTGTTTTTT
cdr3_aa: CASSTTTGNEKLFF

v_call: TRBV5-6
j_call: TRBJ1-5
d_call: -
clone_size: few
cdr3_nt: TGTGCCAGCAGCTTCCAGCAGCCCCAGCATTTT
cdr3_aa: CASSFQQPQHF

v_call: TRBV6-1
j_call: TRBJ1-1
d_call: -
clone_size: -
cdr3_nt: TGTGCCAGCAGTAAGGACAAAGCTTTCTTT
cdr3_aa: CASSKDKAFF

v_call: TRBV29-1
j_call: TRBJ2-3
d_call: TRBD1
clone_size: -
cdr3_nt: TGCAGCGGCCGGACAGGGGGGGCAGATACGCAGTATTTT
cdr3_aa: CSGRTGGADTQYF

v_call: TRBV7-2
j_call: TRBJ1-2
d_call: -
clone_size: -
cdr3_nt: TGTGCCAGCAGCTTAGGTCCTGCAGATGATGGCTACACCTTC
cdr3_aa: CASSLGPADDGYTF

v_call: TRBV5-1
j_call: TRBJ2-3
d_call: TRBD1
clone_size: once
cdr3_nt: TGCGCCAGCAGCTTGGCCCCGGGACAGGGGGCCCGTTTT
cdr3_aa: CASSLAPGQGARF

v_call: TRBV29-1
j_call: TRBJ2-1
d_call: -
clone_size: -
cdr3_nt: TGCAGCGTTGAAGTCAGCGACCCTGGCGGGCCCTACAATGAGCAGTTCTTC
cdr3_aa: CSVEVSDPGGPYNEQFF

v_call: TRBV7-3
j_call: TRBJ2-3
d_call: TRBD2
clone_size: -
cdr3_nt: TGTGCCAGCAGCCACTCCGCGGGGGTCCTCACAGATACGCAGTATTTT
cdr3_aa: CASSHSAGVLTDTQYF

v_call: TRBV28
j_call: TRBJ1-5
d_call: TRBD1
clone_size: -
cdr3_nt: TGTGCCAGCACATTAACAGGGGGCATGAATCAGCCCCAGCATTTT
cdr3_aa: CASTLTGGMNQPQHF

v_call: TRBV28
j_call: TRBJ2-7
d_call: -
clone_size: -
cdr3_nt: TGTGCCAGCAGAAACCAGGGGTCTATATACGAGCAGTACTTC
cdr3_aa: CASRNQGSIYEQYF

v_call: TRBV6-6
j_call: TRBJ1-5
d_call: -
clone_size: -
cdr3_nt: TGTGCCAGCAGTTACTCGAGCAGCAATCAGCCCCAGCATTTT
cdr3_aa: CASSYSSSNQPQHF

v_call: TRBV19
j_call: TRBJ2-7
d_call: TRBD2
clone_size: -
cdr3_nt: TGTGCCAGTAGTCCTCGGTTGATGGGGGGGAGGTACGAGCAGTACTTC
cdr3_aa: CASSPRLMGGRYEQYF

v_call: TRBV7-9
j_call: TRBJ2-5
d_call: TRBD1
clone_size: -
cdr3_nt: TGTGCCAGCAGCCTAGGACAGGACGGGGCCCAGTACTTC
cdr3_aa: CASSLGQDGAQYF

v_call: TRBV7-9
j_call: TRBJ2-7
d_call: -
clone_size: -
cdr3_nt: TGTGCCAGCAGCTTAGCGGCGTCATCGACTCGGGACTACGAGCAGTACTTC
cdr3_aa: CASSLAASSTRDYEQYF

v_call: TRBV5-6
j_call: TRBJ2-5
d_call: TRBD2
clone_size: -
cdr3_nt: TGTGCCAGCAGCTATAGCGGGGGGGCTCAAGAGACCCAGTACTTC
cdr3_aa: CASSYSGGAQETQYF

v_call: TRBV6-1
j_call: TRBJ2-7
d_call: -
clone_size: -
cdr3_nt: TGTGCCAGCTTGCGGGGTCCTTCTTACGAGCAGTACTTC
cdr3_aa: CASLRGPSYEQYF

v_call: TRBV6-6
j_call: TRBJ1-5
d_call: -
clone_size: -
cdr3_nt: TGTGCCAGCAGTTCTCGGGGGACGCGGGGGCCCCAGCATTTT
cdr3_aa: CASSSRGTRGPQHF

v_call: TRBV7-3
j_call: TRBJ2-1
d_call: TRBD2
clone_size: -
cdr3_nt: TGTGCCAGCAGCTTAGGCGGGGGGCTCTACAATGAGCAGTTCTTC
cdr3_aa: CASSLGGGLYNEQFF

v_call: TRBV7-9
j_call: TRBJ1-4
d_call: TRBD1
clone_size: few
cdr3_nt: TGTGCCAGCAGCCCTAAGGAGGACAGGAGAAAACTGTTTTTT
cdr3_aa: CASSPKEDRRKLFF

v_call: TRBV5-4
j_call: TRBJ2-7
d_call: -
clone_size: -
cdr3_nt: TGTGCCAGCAGCTTGGGTGACAGGTCCGGAGAGGAGCAGTACTTC
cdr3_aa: CASSLGDRSGEEQYF

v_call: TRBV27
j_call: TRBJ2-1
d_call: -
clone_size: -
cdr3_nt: TGTGCCAGCAGTTCCTCCAGCAATGAGCAGTTCTTC
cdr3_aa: CASSSSSNEQFF

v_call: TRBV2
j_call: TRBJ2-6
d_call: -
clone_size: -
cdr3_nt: TGTGCCAGTAGGAGTATAGCTGGGGCCAACGTCCTGACTTTC
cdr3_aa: CASRSIAGANVLTF